The 27 T cell receptor beta chains below all came from one sample that was sequenced in a study of regulatory T cells in long-lasting Graves disease. CDR3-region Arm-PCR and iRepertoire HTBI primers produced the TCR beta libraries. TCRdb analysed the multiplex PCR reads with MiXCR anew, one entry per CDR3 protein. The sample shows approximately 480,000 distinct CDR3 sequences, 15% to 20% of them seen only once. The time point is: newly diagnosed GD, antithyroid drugs for less than 3 months. PBMCs provided the RNA from which the TCR library was made. The data also belong to a second study, concerning T cells in Graves' hyperthyroidism and ophthalmopathy.

The specimen was peripheral blood mononuclear cells (PBMCs), collected at new diagnosis, from a patient treated with antithyroid drugs. The source is a man aged 40-49 years with Graves disease.

This clonotype was detected a few times. J is TRBJ1-5 and V is TRBV20-1, with a tentative D call TRBD1 (5 bases). Germline V gene lookup returns CDR1 DFQATT and CDR2 SNEGSKA (reference sequence). Trimming took 0 bases from V and 3 from J, leaving 9 bases between them. This CDR3 is built from 14 residues. The CDR3 protein is CSARDGRVNQPQHF. The CDR3 coding sequence is TGCAGTGCTAGAGACGGCAGGGTCAATCAGCCCCAGCATTTT.

The chain links TRBV10-3 to TRBJ1-3; the D gene is possibly TRBD1 (5 bases). V lost 2 bases to trimming and J lost 4 bases, with 15 bases between them. This CDR3 spans 16 amino acids. The germline V gene encodes CDR1 ENHRY and CDR2 SYGVKD. CDR3 nucleotide sequence: TGTGCCATCAGTGAGGATATCGTAGGGGCCGGAAACACCATATATTTT. Translating it yields CAISEDIVGAGNTIYF.

Note on this clonotype: It is likely a read error: a sequence one base away is far more abundant. The chain recombines TRBV7-2 with TRBJ2-1; D may be TRBD1 (5 bases). The DNA matches TRBJ2-5 better at its end, which makes the J call doubtful. Germline loops: CDR1 SGHTA, CDR2 FQGNSA. This CDR3 contains 14 residues. The CDR3 here is CAGSHGRTSETQYF. The CDR3 nucleotides are TGTGCCGGCAGCCACGGACGGACATCGGAGACCCAGTACTTC.

This clonotype occurred many times. The rearrangement links TRBV24-1 to TRBJ2-5, with 10 bases aligning to TRBD1. This CDR3 is built from 15 residues. The germline CDR1 and CDR2 sequences are KGHDR and SFDVKD. V was clipped by 5 bases and J by 5 bases; unmatched bases: 7. The CDR3 is CATSGNDRGPETQYF. The CDR3 region has the DNA TGTGCCACCAGTGGTAATGACAGGGGGCCGGAGACCCAGTACTTC.

This clonotype was observed many times. The chain employs TRBV7-2 and TRBJ2-3; D could derive from TRBD1 or TRBD2 (5 bases each). CDR3 length: 16 amino acids. Trimming pared 1 base from V and 2 bases from J, leaving 13 bases between. Germline V gene sequence: CDR1 SGHTA, CDR2 FQGNSA. The CDR3 reads CASSLVPGTATDTQYF. CDR3 nucleotide sequence: TGTGCCAGCAGCTTAGTACCCGGGACGGCCACAGATACGCAGTATTTT.

A few counts support this clonotype. This chain uses TRBV12-3 or TRBV12-4 with TRBJ1-3; no definite D call. V was cut by 4 bases and J by 2 bases, with 18 bases left in between. The CDR3 runs 17 residues. The CDR3 sequence: CASSYRRTGGTGNTIYF. In nucleotides, the CDR3 is TGTGCCAGCAGTTACCGGCGGACCGGAGGAACTGGAAACACCATATATTTT.

This clonotype was detected ten times or more. The chain joins TRBV9 to TRBJ2-7; TRBD2 might be the D (5 bases). The CDR3 length is 15 residues. CDR1 is SGDLS, CDR2 YYNGEE, per germline. V lost 3 bases and J lost 7, with 20 bases in between. The CDR3 coding sequence is TGTGCCAGCAGCGCCATGGAGGCGCTCTCGTTGGAGCAGTACTTC. It encodes CASSAMEALSLEQYF.

In regard to this clonotype: This may stem from a read error, because a much larger clone lies one nucleotide away. As the CDR3 is not closed by the conserved phenylalanine or tryptophan, this likely results from a read error. The chain couples TRBV20-1 to TRBJ2-7; D possibly corresponds to TRBD2 (6 bases). The germline V gene encodes CDR1 DFQATT and CDR2 SNEGSKA (reference sequence). The CDR3 loop spans 13 amino acids. The V end was cut by 0 bases, the J end by 7 bases, with 13 bases between. The CDR3 DNA is TGCAGTGCTAGAGATTCCCGGGAGTGGGAGCAGTACTCC. This codes for CSARDSREWEQYS.

The table lists this clonotype with many counts. The chain recombines TRBV7-9 with TRBJ2-3; D may match TRBD1 or TRBD2 (7 bases each). Germline V gives CDR1 SEHNR, CDR2 FQNEAQ (reference sequence). The CDR3 length is 18 residues. The ends were cut back, 5 bases at V and 2 bases at J, with 23 bases in the middle. This CDR3 reads CASSGRGTGDSSTDTQYF. In nucleotides, the CDR3 is TGTGCCAGCAGCGGGAGGGGCACAGGGGACTCGTCCACAGATACGCAGTATTTT.

V gene TRBV3-1 combines with J gene TRBJ1-1; D is unresolved. Germline CDR1 LGHDT, CDR2 YNNKEL (reference sequence). The CDR3 sequence is 15 residues long. Trimming shortened V by 0 bases and J by 1 base, and 9 bases separated the two germline ends. CDR3 protein: CASSQDGGRNTEAFF. The CDR3 DNA sequence: TGTGCCAGCAGCCAAGATGGAGGGCGGAACACTGAAGCTTTCTTT.

There are many counts of this clonotype. The chain links TRBV10-3 to TRBJ2-7, with a weak D call TRBD1 (6 bases). V lost 4 bases and J lost 6, with 13 bases in between. Germline CDR1 and CDR2: ENHRY and SYGVKD. The CDR3 has 13 amino acids. This CDR3 is CAISVGTHGEQYF. The CDR3 DNA reads as TGTGCCATCAGTGTAGGGACACACGGCGAGCAGTACTTC.

The rearrangement links TRBV28 to TRBJ1-6, with a weak D call TRBD1 (5 bases). V was cut by 6 bases and J by 9 bases, with 9 bases left in between. This CDR3 contains 12 residues. Germline CDR1 and CDR2: MDHEN and SYDVKM. CDR3 sequence: CASSDRLSPLHF. The CDR3 DNA sequence: TGTGCCAGCAGCGACAGACTTTCACCCCTCCACTTT.

There are many counts of this clonotype. This chain connects TRBV7-9 to TRBJ2-3; 11 bases align to TRBD2. The CDR3 is made up of 17 amino acids. V gave up 4 bases and J gave up 2 bases; unmatched junction bases: 8. Germline V gene sequence: CDR1 SEHNR, CDR2 FQNEAQ (reference sequence). The CDR3 protein is CASSSSGTSGYTDTQYF. The CDR3 DNA is TGTGCCAGCAGCTCCTCCGGGACTAGCGGATACACAGATACGCAGTATTTT.

This clonotype appeared many times. The chain links TRBV2 to TRBJ2-7, with 9 bases fitting TRBD1. Germline values: CDR1 SNHLY, CDR2 FYNNEI. This CDR3 comprises 13 residues. The V segment lost 6 bases and the J segment 10 bases; nucleotides outside the gene matches: 10. CDR3 sequence (DNA): TGTGCCAGCAGCACCGGGACAGGGTCGGTTCAGTACTTC. Amino acids: CASSTGTGSVQYF.

The chain links TRBV7-2 to TRBJ1-4; no clear D. The V gene's germline CDR1 is SGHTA and CDR2 FQGNSA. The ends were cut back, 1 base at V and 4 bases at J, with 10 bases in the middle. The CDR3 contains 15 residues. Here the CDR3 DNA reads TGTGCCAGCAGCTTAGTGGGCCCTAATAATGAAAAACTGTTTTTT. Encoded protein: CASSLVGPNNEKLFF.

This clonotype was counted many times. The genes are TRBV7-6 and TRBJ2-1; no clear D. There are 12 residues in the CDR3. Trimming pared 4 bases from V and 9 bases from J, leaving 10 bases between. Germline-derived CDR1 and CDR2 are SGHVS and FNYEAQ. This CDR3 reads CASSSQIGEQFF. The CDR3 DNA is TGTGCCAGCAGCTCTCAAATCGGTGAGCAGTTCTTC.

This clonotype was observed many times. The chain recombines TRBV20-1 with TRBJ2-2, with 7 bases that match TRBD2. Trimming removed 6 bases from V and 0 bases from J; junction bases left unmatched: 4. This CDR3 contains 14 residues. The germline V gene encodes CDR1 DFQATT and CDR2 SNEGSKA (reference sequence). CDR3 sequence (DNA): TGCAGTGCGTCTAGCGGCTCGAACACCGGGGAGCTGTTTTTT. It translates to CSASSGSNTGELFF.

This clonotype has more than one count but fewer than ten. This sequence joins TRBV2 and TRBJ2-1; D not resolved. Trimming took 6 bases from V and 4 from J, leaving 19 bases between them. CDR3 length equals 16 residues. Germline-derived CDR1 and CDR2 are SNHLY and FYNNEI. CDR3 in amino acids: CASSEQTSPTYNEQFF. The CDR3 nucleotides are TGTGCCAGCAGCGAACAGACTTCCCCAACTTACAATGAGCAGTTCTTC. Full variable domain (rest looked up from reference TRBV2 and TRBJ2-1): EPEVTQTPSHQVTQMGQEVILRCVPISNHLYFYWYRQILGQKVEFLVSFYNNEISEKSEIFDDQFSVERPDGSNFTLKIRSTKLEDSAMYFCASSEQTSPTYNEQFFGPGTRLTVL.

This clonotype was detected a few times. The V and J genes are TRBV6-1 and TRBJ2-1; TRBD2 matches 10 bases. Germline V CDR1 and CDR2: MNHNS, SASEGT. The CDR3 runs 18 residues. The V segment lost 9 bases and the J segment 0 bases; nucleotides outside the gene matches: 14. CDR3 sequence: CASSPGLARKYSYNEQFF. Here the CDR3 DNA reads TGTGCCAGTTCGCCGGGACTAGCGAGGAAATACTCCTACAATGAGCAGTTCTTC.

The chain joins TRBV12-3 or TRBV12-4 to TRBJ2-3, with 9 bases that match TRBD1. V dropped 5 bases and J dropped 3; count of bases not matched to a gene: 18. The CDR3 loop spans 19 amino acids. The CDR3 DNA sequence: TGTGCCAGCAGTCCTGTGCACAGGGGGCGCAGGTTGCGAACAGATACGCAGTATTTT. It encodes CASSPVHRGRRLRTDTQYF.

This clonotype has at least ten counts. The rearrangement uses TRBV7-8 and TRBJ2-7, with TRBD2 matching 10 bases. The CDR3 is made up of 12 amino acids. The germline V gene encodes CDR1 SGHVS and CDR2 FQNEAQ. Germline trimming cut 8 bases from V and 5 bases from J; bases unmatched to any gene: 3. CDR3 bases: TGTGCCAGCGCTAGCGGGAGAAACGAGCAGTACTTC. Translated, it gives CASASGRNEQYF.

This sequence joins TRBV14 and TRBJ2-6, with D hard to call. Germline CDR1 reads SGHDN; CDR2 reads FVKESK. The CDR3 runs to 16 residues. Trimming shortened V by 4 bases and J by 0 bases, and 10 bases separated the two germline ends. CDR3 loop: CASSLLGVSGANVLTF. CDR3 DNA sequence: TGTGCCAGCAGCCTCCTCGGAGTCTCTGGGGCCAACGTCCTGACTTTC. Looking up the rest from reference TRBV14 and TRBJ2-6 gives the full variable domain: EAGVTQFPSHSVIEKGQTVTLRCDPISGHDNLYWYRRVMGKEIKFLLHFVKESKQDESGMPNNRFLAERTGGTYSTLKVQPAELEDSGVYFCASSLLGVSGANVLTFGAGSRLTVL.

This clonotype was detected only a few times. V and J are TRBV29-1 and TRBJ2-5; a weak D match, TRBD2 (6 bases). Germline CDR1 and CDR2: SQVTM and ANQGSEA. The CDR3 has 13 residues. Between the trimmed V and J ends, which lost 5 bases and 3 bases, there was a span of 13 bases. The CDR3 nucleotides read TGCAGCGTTTTACCGGGAGTGGAAGAGACCCAGTACTTC. Translated: CSVLPGVEETQYF. Combining the CDR3 with reference TRBV29-1 and TRBJ2-5 gives the whole variable domain SAVISQKPSRDICQRGTSLTIQCQVDSQVTMMFWYRQQPGQSLTLIATANQGSEATYESGFVIDKFPISRPNLTFSTLTVSNMSPEDSSIYLCSVLPGVEETQYFGPGTRLLVL.

This clonotype was counted many times. CDR3 nucleotide sequence: TGTGCCAGCAGTTTACCTCTCCGGGACTACCTTTACAATGAGCAGTTCTTC. Encoded protein: CASSLPLRDYLYNEQFF. The rearrangement joins TRBV28 to TRBJ2-1; 7 bases match TRBD2. J was trimmed by 4 bases and V by 2 bases; bases with no gene match: 11. The CDR3 length is 17 residues. Germline values: CDR1 MDHEN, CDR2 SYDVKM.

CDR3 DNA sequence: TGTGCCAGCAGTAGCTTTCATAGCAATCAGCCCCAGCATTTT. Protein: CASSSFHSNQPQHF. V gene TRBV2 combines with J gene TRBJ1-5; D remains ambiguous. Germline CDR1 SNHLY, CDR2 FYNNEI. The V and J ends lost 5 bases and 0 bases respectively, with 8 bases between them. The CDR3 covers 14 residues. Based on the CDR3 plus reference TRBV2 and TRBJ1-5, the full variable domain is EPEVTQTPSHQVTQMGQEVILRCVPISNHLYFYWYRQILGQKVEFLVSFYNNEISEKSEIFDDQFSVERPDGSNFTLKIRSTKLEDSAMYFCASSSFHSNQPQHFGDGTRLSIL.

This clonotype was seen more than once but under ten times. The V call is TRBV7-9, the J call TRBJ2-4, with 9 positions matching TRBD1. V gave up 5 bases and J gave up 0 bases; unmatched junction bases: 14. Germline V gives CDR1 SEHNR, CDR2 FQNEAQ (reference sequence). This CDR3 spans 19 amino acids. In nucleotides, the CDR3 is TGTGCCAGCAGCCCACCGACCGGGACAGGGACGAAAGCCAAAAACATTCAGTACTTC. Translation gives CASSPPTGTGTKAKNIQYF.

This clonotype was recorded at least ten times. The chain uses TRBV3-1 and TRBJ2-7; 8 bases fit TRBD2. The CDR3 is 15 amino acids. Unmatched junction bases numbered 6, after V lost 1 base and J lost 4 bases. CDR1 and CDR2 from the germline V gene are LGHDT and YNNKEL (reference sequence). The CDR3 DNA sequence: TGTGCCAGCAGCCAAGGTAGCGGGAATATGTACGAGCAGTACTTC. Its protein is CASSQGSGNMYEQYF.